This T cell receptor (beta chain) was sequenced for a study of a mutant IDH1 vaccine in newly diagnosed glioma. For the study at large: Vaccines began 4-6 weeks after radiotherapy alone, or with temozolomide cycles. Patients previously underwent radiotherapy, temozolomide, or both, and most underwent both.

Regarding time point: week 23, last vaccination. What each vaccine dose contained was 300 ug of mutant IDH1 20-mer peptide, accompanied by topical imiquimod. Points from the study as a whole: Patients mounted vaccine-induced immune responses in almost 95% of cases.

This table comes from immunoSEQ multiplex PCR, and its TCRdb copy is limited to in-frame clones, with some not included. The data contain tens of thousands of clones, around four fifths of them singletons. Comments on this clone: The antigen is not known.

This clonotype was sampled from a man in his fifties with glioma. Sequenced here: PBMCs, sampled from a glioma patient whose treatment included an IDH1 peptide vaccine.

CDR3 sequence (DNA): TGTGCCTGGATCGTTTTGACAGGGGGCCAGGAGACCCAGTACTTC. As protein: CAWIVLTGGQETQYF. V and J are TRBV30 and TRBJ2-5; TRBD1 agrees at 10 bases. V lost 4 bases, J lost 5 bases, and 10 bases stayed unmatched. The CDR3 is made up of 15 amino acids. Per the germline V gene, CDR1 is GTSNPN and CDR2 is SVGIG (reference sequence).